This passage covers 26 T cell receptor beta chains from one sample sequenced in a study of control samples from healthy donors and cancer patients. Profiled with immunoSEQ multiplex PCR; TCRdb holds only in-frame clones, not every one. The top ten hold around 2.1% of the sample, which has fewer than 95,000 clones, 85% seen once. The sequencing sample was made of blood. Every receptor here comes from a woman in her 40s in good health.

The chain uses TRBV3-1 (or the pseudogene TRBV3-2) and TRBJ1-1, with a possible D match to TRBD1 (5 bases). Trimming took off 3 bases at V and 1 base at J, with 12 bases between the two ends. CDR1 and CDR2 (germline): LGHDT, YNNKEL (reference sequence). The CDR3 contains 15 residues. The chain's CDR3 is CASSHLGAGNTEAFF. Written as DNA, the CDR3 is TGTGCCAGCAGCCATCTTGGGGCAGGGAACACTGAAGCTTTCTTT.

This chain links TRBV19 with TRBJ1-2, with a weak D call TRBD1 (5 bases). Per germline, CDR1 LNHDA and CDR2 SQIVND (reference sequence). CDR3 length equals 15 residues. Deletions cut 5 bases from V and 5 bases from J, with 18 bases between. Here the CDR3 reads CASSDYGGREYGYTF. CDR3 bases: TGTGCCAGTAGTGATTATGGGGGGAGAGAATATGGCTACACCTTC.

Note on this clone: Other DNA sequences in this sample translate to the same CDR3. The J gene is TRBJ2-7, the V gene TRBV6-2 or TRBV6-3; D remains unclear. V lost 3 bases and J 2 bases, leaving 5 bases between the germline ends. The V gene's germline CDR1 is MNHEY and CDR2 SVGEGT. This CDR3 comprises 12 residues. The CDR3 protein is CASSYSTYEQYF. The CDR3 coding sequence is TGTGCCAGCAGTTATTCCACCTACGAGCAGTACTTC.

This chain links TRBV6-5 with TRBJ2-5; unclear D gene. V gave up 0 bases and J gave up 1 base, with 9 bases separating them. Per the germline V gene, CDR1 is MNHEY and CDR2 is SVGAGI. This CDR3 is 15 amino acids long. CDR3 region: CASSYSNRVQETQYF. The CDR3 DNA is TGTGCCAGCAGTTACTCGAATAGGGTCCAAGAGACCCAGTACTTC.

This rearrangement joins TRBV27 to TRBJ1-2, with D perhaps TRBD1 (6 bases). Germline loops: CDR1 MNHEY, CDR2 SMNVEV (reference sequence). The CDR3 sequence is 13 residues long. V dropped 4 bases and J dropped 8 bases, with 14 bases sitting between them. Here the CDR3 reads CASSSYRVGGYTF. DNA for the CDR3: TGTGCCAGCAGTTCATACAGGGTTGGCGGCTACACCTTC.

This clone has only a few counts. The rearrangement links TRBV29-1 to TRBJ1-1; TRBD1 is a possible D gene (5 bases). The CDR3 is made up of 12 amino acids. Germline assignment: CDR1 SQVTM and CDR2 ANQGSEA. Trimming took off 7 bases at V and 6 bases at J, with 15 bases between the two ends. The DNA of the CDR3 is TGCAGCGCAGCATGGACAAACTCTGAAGCTTTCTTT. Amino acids: CSAAWTNSEAFF.

This chain uses TRBV2 with TRBJ2-6; a weak D match, TRBD2 (6 bases). V lost 3 bases and J 4 bases, leaving 10 bases between the germline ends. The germline V gene encodes CDR1 SNHLY and CDR2 FYNNEI. The CDR3 sequence is 15 residues long. CDR3 region: CASSEEGAGANVLTF. CDR3 sequence (DNA): TGTGCCAGCAGTGAGGAGGGCGCGGGGGCCAACGTCCTGACTTTC.

The rearrangement links TRBV13 to TRBJ1-1, with 7 bases fitting TRBD1. With V trimmed by 1 base and J by 5 bases, 1 base remained unmatched. Germline assignment: CDR1 PRHDT and CDR2 FYEKMQ (reference sequence). The CDR3 is made up of 13 amino acids. The CDR3 loop reads CASSLAGGTEAFF. In DNA form, the CDR3 reads TGTGCCAGCAGCTTAGCAGGGGGAACTGAAGCTTTCTTT.

V is TRBV19 and J is TRBJ1-2; D ambiguous. V was trimmed by 7 bases and J by 2 bases, leaving 11 bases between them. The CDR3 is 13 residues long. In germline, CDR1 is LNHDA, CDR2 SQIVND (reference sequence). CDR3 sequence reads: CASTPQANYGYTF. DNA of the CDR3: TGTGCCAGTACCCCCCAGGCCAACTATGGCTACACCTTC.

This rearrangement joins TRBV19 to TRBJ1-6; D is ambiguous. Germline CDR1 reads LNHDA; CDR2 reads SQIVND (reference sequence). The CDR3 length is 12 residues. V lost 6 bases, J lost 4 bases, and 4 bases lay in between. The CDR3 nucleotides are TGTGCCAGTAGACAGTATAATTCACCCCTCCACTTT. Translation gives CASRQYNSPLHF.

J is TRBJ1-2 and V is TRBV30; the match to TRBD1 covers 7 bases. The CDR3 has 12 residues. The V gene end was trimmed by 1 base and the J gene end by 13 bases; junction bases not matched to a gene: 9. CDR1 is GTSNPN, CDR2 SVGIG, per germline (reference sequence). The CDR3 region has the DNA TGTGCCTGGAGTGGGGACAGTTCTAAGCCCACCTTC. As protein: CAWSGDSSKPTF.

The chain carries TRBV5-1 and TRBJ1-1; 8 nucleotides line up with TRBD1. V lost 7 bases and J lost 1; bases outside the gene matches: 9. The CDR3 contains 15 residues. From germline, CDR1 is SGHRS and CDR2 YFSETQ. The CDR3 sequence is CASCPGQGGNTEAFF. CDR3 nucleotides: TGCGCCAGCTGCCCCGGACAGGGTGGGAACACTGAAGCTTTCTTT.

The chain uses TRBV6-5 and TRBJ1-2, with D possibly TRBD1 on 5 matching bases. V dropped 2 bases and J dropped 6 bases, with 10 bases sitting between them. The CDR3 is 13 residues long. CDR1 and CDR2 (germline): MNHEY, SVGAGI. Here the CDR3 reads CASSYGPGHGYTF. CDR3 in DNA: TGTGCCAGCAGTTACGGACCGGGACATGGCTACACCTTC.

The V and J genes are TRBV19 and TRBJ1-2; D is possibly TRBD1 (6 bases). V was trimmed by 6 bases and J by 4 bases, leaving 21 bases between them. This CDR3 spans 16 amino acids. Germline assignment: CDR1 LNHDA and CDR2 SQIVND (reference sequence). The CDR3, as DNA: TGTGCCAGTAGCTGGAAACCACGACAGGCCGGCTATGGCTACACCTTC. It codes for CASSWKPRQAGYGYTF.

The chain uses TRBV9 and TRBJ1-2; 8 bases match TRBD1. The CDR3 loop spans 17 amino acids. Germline CDR1 SGDLS, CDR2 YYNGEE. V lost 2 bases and J lost 3; bases outside the gene matches: 12. In nucleotides, the CDR3 is TGTGCCAGCAGCGTCCCGGGACAGGTGGCCGGGGACTATGGCTACACCTTC. Translated, it gives CASSVPGQVAGDYGYTF.

This chain joins TRBV30 and TRBJ2-7, with D hard to call. The V gene lost 5 bases and the J gene lost 0 bases, with 5 bases spanning the gap. CDR1 GTSNPN and CDR2 SVGIG come from the germline V gene (reference sequence). This CDR3 has 11 amino acids. CDR3 residues: CAWDDSYEQYF. CDR3 bases: TGTGCCTGGGACGACTCCTACGAGCAGTACTTC.

This chain uses TRBV7-8 with TRBJ1-2; 8 nucleotides agree with TRBD1. The CDR3 has 13 amino acids. The germline V gene has CDR1 SGHVS and CDR2 FQNEAQ. Trimming removed 0 bases from V and 9 bases from J; junction bases left unmatched: 3. The CDR3 nucleotides read TGTGCCAGCAGCTTAGCCGGGACAGGCAGCTACACCTTC. It is translated as CASSLAGTGSYTF. The full variable domain, completed using reference TRBV7-8 and TRBJ1-2, is GAGVSQSPRYKVAKRGQDVALRCDPISGHVSLFWYQQALGQGPEFLTYFQNEAQLDKSGLPSDRFFAERPEGSVSTLKIQRTQQEDSAVYLCASSLAGTGSYTFGSGTRLTVV.

The chain uses TRBV30 and TRBJ1-2, with 7 bases matching TRBD1. With 5 bases clipped from V and 4 bases from J, the junction kept 4 bases outside the gene matches. The CDR3 consists of 12 residues. The germline CDR1 and CDR2 sequences are GTSNPN and SVGIG (reference sequence). The chain's CDR3 is CAWARTGYGYTF. The CDR3 DNA reads as TGTGCCTGGGCCCGGACAGGCTATGGCTACACCTTC.

This clone was recorded only once. J is TRBJ2-1 and V is TRBV19; D is tentatively TRBD1 or TRBD2 (5 bases each). From germline, CDR1 is LNHDA and CDR2 SQIVND (reference sequence). The CDR3 loop spans 18 amino acids. Trimming pared 2 bases from V and 4 bases from J, leaving 21 bases between. CDR3 region: CASSITPQGTRGYNEQFF. In DNA form, the CDR3 reads TGTGCCAGTAGTATAACCCCCCAAGGGACCCGCGGGTACAATGAGCAGTTCTTC.

This clone was observed once. V and J are TRBV4-2 and TRBJ2-3, with D perhaps matching TRBD2 (5 bases). Germline V gene data show CDR1 as LGHNA and CDR2 as YNFKEQ. The CDR3 has 17 residues. Trimming removed 0 bases from V and 0 bases from J, with 13 bases in between. This CDR3 reads CASSQDNSGLSTDTQYF. The CDR3 region has the DNA TGTGCCAGCAGCCAAGATAATAGTGGACTGAGCACAGATACGCAGTATTTT.

This rearrangement joins TRBV4-3 to TRBJ2-2; D is unresolved. This CDR3 is built from 13 residues. The germline V gene encodes CDR1 LGHNA and CDR2 YSLEER. The V gene lost 0 bases and the J gene lost 7 bases, with 6 bases spanning the gap. The CDR3 nucleotides read TGCGCCAGCAGCCAAGAACGAGACGGGGAGCTGTTTTTT. It specifies CASSQERDGELFF.

The chain links TRBV2 to TRBJ1-1; the D gene is possibly TRBD1 (6 bases). This CDR3 is built from 16 residues. Trimming pared 7 bases from V and 0 bases from J, leaving 18 bases between. Germline lookup yields CDR1 SNHLY and CDR2 FYNNEI. Written as DNA, the CDR3 is TGTGCCAGCACCTCCATCGGACAGACCATGAACACTGAAGCTTTCTTT. Translating gives CASTSIGQTMNTEAFF.

The J gene is TRBJ2-3, the V gene TRBV11-1; TRBD2 aligns across 8 bases. Per the germline V gene, CDR1 is SGHAT and CDR2 is FQDESV (reference sequence). Germline trimming cut 5 bases from V and 2 bases from J; bases unmatched to any gene: 3. This CDR3 region has 14 residues. The CDR3, as DNA: TGTGCCAGCAGCCCAGCGGGGGACACAGATACGCAGTATTTT. Protein sequence: CASSPAGDTDTQYF.

Worth noting for this clone: The sample carries other DNA sequences with the same CDR3. The chain uses TRBV15 and TRBJ2-3; D not resolved. Trimming removed 0 bases from V and 2 bases from J, with 0 bases in between. Looked up from germline, CDR1 is LNHNV and CDR2 is YYDKDF (reference sequence). The CDR3 spans 12 residues. CDR3 sequence (DNA): TGTGCCACCAGCAGAGACACAGATACGCAGTATTTT. Its translation: CATSRDTDTQYF.

Of note for this clone: This sample also contains other DNA sequences that code for the same CDR3. The chain has TRBV6-2 or TRBV6-3 and TRBJ2-7; D not resolved. Germline V gene lookup returns CDR1 MNHEY and CDR2 SVGEGT. The CDR3 totals 12 residues. Trimming shortened V by 0 bases and J by 2 bases, and 2 bases separated the two germline ends. The chain's CDR3 is CASSYSPYEQYF. The CDR3 region has the DNA TGTGCCAGCAGTTACTCCCCCTACGAGCAGTACTTC.

This clone was observed a single time. The chain combines TRBV7-9 with TRBJ2-3; 11 nucleotides agree with TRBD2. There are 15 residues in the CDR3. CDR1 is SEHNR, CDR2 FQNEAQ, per germline (reference sequence). J was trimmed by 5 bases and V by 3 bases; bases with no gene match: 4. CDR3 DNA sequence: TGTGCCAGCAGCTTCCCTAGCGGGGGGAGAGATACGCAGTATTTT. This codes for CASSFPSGGRDTQYF.